This T cell receptor beta chain is drawn from a study of blood T cell repertoires in COVID-19. The V and J ends lost 6 bases and 8 bases respectively, with 10 bases between them. This CDR3 has 11 residues. Germline V gives CDR1 SNHLY, CDR2 FYNNEI. Generated by immunoSEQ multiplex PCR, the TCRdb table keeps only in-frame clones and is missing some. The top ten hold roughly 3.5% of the sample, which has hundreds of thousands of clones, 86% seen once. This clone has more than one count but fewer than ten. V gene TRBV2 combines with J gene TRBJ1-2; D perhaps matches TRBD1 (6 bases). The source material was PBMCs or T cells enriched from blood (not recorded which). This sequence was found in a woman in her thirties or forties with acute COVID-19. The CDR3 here is CASRQGLGYTF. CDR3 DNA sequence: TGTGCCAGCAGACAGGGATTAGGCTACACCTTC.